This TCR beta chain was sequenced in a study of T cell responses to AZD1222 COVID-19 vaccine. Study conclusions and caveats: Across the whole spike, CD4 TCRs peaked at regions 160-218 and 743-854. Possibly, clonal diversity was underestimated; donors were largely white British and included more females. Baseline antibody screening turned up just 6 or 7 seropositive AZD1222 recipients.

Measured with immunoSEQ multiplex PCR; TCRdb has only the in-frame clones, and not every one. The sample gives about 130,000 clones, 70% to 90% of which show up once; approximately 1.7% is in the top ten. Details on this clone: What it binds is unknown.

V lost 3 bases, J lost 6 bases, and 5 bases lay in between. Germline V gene data show CDR1 as MNHEY and CDR2 as SVGAGI. The CDR3 has 11 amino acids. This receptor was taken from an adult in good health. Sequenced material: peripheral blood, taken on day 0 of AZD1222 vaccination. The genes are TRBV6-5 and TRBJ1-1; D remains ambiguous. The CDR3 here is CASSYGAEAFF. For the CDR3, the DNA is TGTGCCAGCAGTTATGGCGCTGAAGCTTTCTTT.